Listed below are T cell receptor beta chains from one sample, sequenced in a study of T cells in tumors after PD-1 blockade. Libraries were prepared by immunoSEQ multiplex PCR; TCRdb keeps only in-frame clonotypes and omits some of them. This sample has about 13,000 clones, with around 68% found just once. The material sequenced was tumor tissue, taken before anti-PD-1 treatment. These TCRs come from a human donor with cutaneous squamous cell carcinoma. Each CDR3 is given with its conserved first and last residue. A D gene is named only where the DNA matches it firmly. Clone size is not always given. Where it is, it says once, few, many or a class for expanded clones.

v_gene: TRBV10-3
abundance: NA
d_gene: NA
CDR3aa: CAIGGNLHEQYF

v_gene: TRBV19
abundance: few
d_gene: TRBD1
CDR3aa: CASSLLPGQGVGNIQYF

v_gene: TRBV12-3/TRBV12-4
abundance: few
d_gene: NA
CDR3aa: CASRAGPGTEAFF

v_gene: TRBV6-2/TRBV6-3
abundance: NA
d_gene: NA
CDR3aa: CASSYRDNSYEQYF

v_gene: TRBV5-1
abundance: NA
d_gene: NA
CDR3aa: CASRRGPTDTQYF

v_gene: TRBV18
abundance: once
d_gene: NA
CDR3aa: CASSPTVQETQYF

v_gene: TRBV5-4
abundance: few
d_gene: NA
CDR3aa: CASSLDAPGELFF

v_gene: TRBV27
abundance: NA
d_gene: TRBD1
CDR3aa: CASSRTGSSYEQYF

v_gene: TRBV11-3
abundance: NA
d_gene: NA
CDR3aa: CASSLGRLIYGYTF

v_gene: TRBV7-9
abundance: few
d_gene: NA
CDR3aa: CASSLSHEQFF

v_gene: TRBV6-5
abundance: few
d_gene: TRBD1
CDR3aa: CASSPTGTAGELFF

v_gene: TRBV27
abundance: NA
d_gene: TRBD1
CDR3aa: CASSRDRGGTEAFF

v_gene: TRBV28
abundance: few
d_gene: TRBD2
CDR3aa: CASSLRRGDTGELFF

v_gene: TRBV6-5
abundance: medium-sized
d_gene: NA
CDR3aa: CASSRRADYNEQFF

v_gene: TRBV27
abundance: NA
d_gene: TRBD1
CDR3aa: CASGLQGTGANVLTF

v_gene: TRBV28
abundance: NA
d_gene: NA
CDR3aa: CASSLGAGNSYEQYF

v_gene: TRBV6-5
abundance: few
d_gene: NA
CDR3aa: CASSYSGRLNTEAFF

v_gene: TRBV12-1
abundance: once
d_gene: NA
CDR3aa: CASSRGLAGRTTDTQYF

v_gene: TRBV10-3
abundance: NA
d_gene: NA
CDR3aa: CAISDRENQETQYF

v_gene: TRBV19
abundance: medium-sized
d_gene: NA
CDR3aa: CASSSADGPLVYF

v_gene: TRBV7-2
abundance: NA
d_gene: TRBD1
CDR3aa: CASSLGQGARTYGYTF

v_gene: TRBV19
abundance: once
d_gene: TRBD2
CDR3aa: CASSPIAGSSYNEQFF

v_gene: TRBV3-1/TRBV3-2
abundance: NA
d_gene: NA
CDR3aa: CASSGGNTDTQYF

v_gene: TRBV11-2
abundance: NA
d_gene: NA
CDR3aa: CASSRGDRTNYGYTF

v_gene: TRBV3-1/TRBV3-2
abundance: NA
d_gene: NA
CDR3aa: CASSQGRPGELFF

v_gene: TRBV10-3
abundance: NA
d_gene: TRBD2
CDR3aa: CAVDSGGYEQYF